The rows below give T cell receptor beta chains drawn from one sample of a study of OX40 agonist ivuxolimab in advanced cancers. Repertoires were generated with immunoSEQ multiplex PCR, while TCRdb's copy carries only in-frame clones and drops some. The sample contains about 58,000 clones, 83% of which appear only once. This specimen was CD4+ or CD8+ T cells sorted from blood, taken in a trial of the OX40 agonist ivuxolimab. The receptors were gathered from an adult with an advanced solid tumor such as melanoma, head and neck, liver or kidney cancer. CDR3s include the opening cysteine and the closing phenylalanine or tryptophan. D genes are given only for firm matches. Expanded clones get a size class; other rows say once, few or many, or leave the size out.

>TRBJ2-7|16|TRBV5-6|TRBD2|-
TGTGCCAGCAGCTTGCCTAGCGGGGGGGCCGGTCACGAGCAGTACTTC
CASSLPSGGAGHEQYF
>TRBJ1-5|14|TRBV10-3|TRBD1|-
TGTGCCATCAGTAGACGACAGGGTGATCAGCCCCAGCATTTT
CAISRRQGDQPQHF
>TRBJ1-2|15|TRBV11-2|-|-
TGTGCCAGCAGCTTGGACGCGACCGGGGTCTATGGCTACACCTTC
CASSLDATGVYGYTF
>TRBJ2-7|17|TRBV27|TRBD2|once
TGTGCCAGCAGTTTGATGGCGGGACTAGCGGGGAAGTACGAGCAGTACTTC
CASSLMAGLAGKYEQYF
>TRBJ2-7|13|TRBV28|-|-
TGTGCCAGCTCAGGGACGGTCGACTACGAGCAGTACTTC
CASSGTVDYEQYF
>TRBJ2-2|14|TRBV4-2|-|-
TGTGCCAGCAGCCAAGATGAAAACACCGGGGAGCTGTTTTTT
CASSQDENTGELFF
>TRBJ1-2|13|TRBV2|-|-
TGTGCCAGCAGTGTCGGGAGGAGGGGTGGCTACACCTTC
CASSVGRRGGYTF
>TRBJ2-3|15|TRBV7-9|-|-
TGTGCCAGCACGGGGGACCCTACGCGCACAGATACGCAGTATTTT
CASTGDPTRTDTQYF
>TRBJ1-2|16|TRBV4-3|-|-
TGCGCCAGCAGCCAAGATCCGAATTCGAGGATGGGTGGCTACACCTTC
CASSQDPNSRMGGYTF
>TRBJ1-1|18|TRBV7-2|-|-
TGTGCCAGCAGCTTAGCGCGCTGGGGCCACAAATTGAACACTGAAGCTTTCTTT
CASSLARWGHKLNTEAFF
>TRBJ1-1|15|TRBV18|TRBD1|-
TGTGCCAGCTCAAAGAACAGGGGAGGGGACACTGAAGCTTTCTTT
CASSKNRGGDTEAFF
>TRBJ2-6|15|TRBV6-1|-|-
TGTGCCAGCAGACCACGGAAGAGTGGGGCCAACGTCCTGACTTTC
CASRPRKSGANVLTF
>TRBJ1-6|15|TRBV18|TRBD1|-
TGTGCCAGCTCACCAGAGACAGGGTCCTCTTCACCCCTCCACTTT
CASSPETGSSSPLHF
>TRBJ1-4|15|TRBV9|TRBD1|-
TGTGCCAGCAGCGTTGACAGGGGGCGTAGTGAAAAACTGTTTTTT
CASSVDRGRSEKLFF
>TRBJ2-5|14|TRBV28|TRBD1|-
TGTGCCAGCAGTCAACCAGGGGGCGCGCAGACCCAGTACTTC
CASSQPGGAQTQYF
>TRBJ2-6|17|TRBV2|TRBD1|-
TGTGCCAGCAGAAGACCGGGACAGTACTCTGGGGCCAACGTCCTGACTTTC
CASRRPGQYSGANVLTF
>TRBJ1-5|19|TRBV11-3|-|-
TGTGCCAGCAGCTTCGCCGGGGGCGTTTTTTGTGCCGAGAGTCAGCCCCAGCATTTT
CASSFAGGVFCAESQPQHF
>TRBJ2-7|16|TRBV18|-|-
TGTGCCAGCTCAAGAGCAGGGGCGGGAGAAGGCTACGAGCAGTACTTC
CASSRAGAGEGYEQYF
>TRBJ1-3|17|TRBV4-3|-|-
TGCGCCAGCAGCCAAGGAAGCAGGGTAGGATCTGGAAACACCATATATTTT
CASSQGSRVGSGNTIYF
>TRBJ2-1|15|TRBV6-1|TRBD2|-
TGTGCCAGCAGTGTAAGCGGGGGGGTTAACAATGAGCAGTTCTTC
CASSVSGGVNNEQFF
>TRBJ1-3|15|TRBV11-3|TRBD1|-
TGTGCCAGCAGCGCCGGACAGGGGGCTGGAAACACCATATATTTT
CASSAGQGAGNTIYF
>TRBJ2-3|19|TRBV28|-|-
TGTGCCAGCAGTTTAGATGCAGGCGGGGGCCTTTATAGCACAGATACGCAGTATTTT
CASSLDAGGGLYSTDTQYF
>TRBJ2-3|17|TRBV7-7|TRBD2|-
TGTGCTAGCAGCTCGGGACTAGCGGGCCGTAGCACAGATACGCAGTATTTT
CASSSGLAGRSTDTQYF
>TRBJ2-1|16|TRBV7-6|TRBD2|-
TGTGCCAGCAGCTTAGTTGGCGGGAGCTCCTACAATGAGCAGTTCTTC
CASSLVGGSSYNEQFF
>TRBJ2-7|11|TRBV6-1|-|-
TGTGCCAGCAGTCTAAGGGGAGTTACGAACTTC
CASSLRGVTNF
>TRBJ1-3|17|TRBV30|-|-
TGTGCCTGGAGTATCGGATTGGTCCCGAGCTCTGGAAACACCATATATTTT
CAWSIGLVPSSGNTIYF
>TRBJ2-1|13|TRBV11-2|-|-
TGTGCCAGCAGCTTAGGGGGACGGTATGAGCAGTTCTTC
CASSLGGRYEQFF
>TRBJ1-1|12|TRBV7-8|-|few
TGTGCCAGCCGACAGATGAACACTGAAGCTTTCTTT
CASRQMNTEAFF
>TRBJ2-2|15|TRBV10-3|-|-
TGTGCCATCAGTGCGGTGGGTACCAACACCGGGGAGCTGTTTTTT
CAISAVGTNTGELFF
>TRBJ1-1|16|TRBV7-2|-|once
TGTGCCAGCACCATGATAGCCGGCGGCTCGAACACTGAAGCTTTCTTT
CASTMIAGGSNTEAFF
>TRBJ2-7|14|TRBV6-1|-|-
TGTGCCAGCAGTGAAGGGGGCCGCACGCACGAGCAGTACTTC
CASSEGGRTHEQYF
>TRBJ1-4|16|TRBV5-1|-|-
TGCGCCAGCAGCTTACAGGGTTCGGCGACTAATGAAAAACTGTTTTTT
CASSLQGSATNEKLFF
>TRBJ2-5|14|TRBV4-2|-|-
TGTGCCAGCAGCCAAGATCGGGGTTATGAGACCCAGTACTTC
CASSQDRGYETQYF
>TRBJ1-5|14|TRBV6-4|-|-
TGTGCCAGCCCCCCGGGGGCGTGCAATCAGCCCCAGCATTTT
CASPPGACNQPQHF
>TRBJ2-5|11|TRBV29-1|-|-
TGCAGCGTTGGGGTCCGAGAGACCCAGTACTTC
CSVGVRETQYF
>TRBJ1-2|15|TRBV9|-|-
TGTGCCAGCAGCGTCTCAGGGGATCTAGTCTATGGCTACACCTTC
CASSVSGDLVYGYTF
>TRBJ2-2|16|TRBV18|-|-
TGTGCCAGCTCACCACAGCGTGTGACGAACACCGGGGAGCTGTTTTTT
CASSPQRVTNTGELFF
>TRBJ2-6|18|TRBV6-4|-|few
TGTGCCAGCAGCGGAGGGGACAAGCCAGCCTCTGGGGCCAACGTCCTGACTTTC
CASSGGDKPASGANVLTF
>TRBJ1-6|14|TRBV18|-|-
TGTGCCAGCTCACGGGACCCATCTATATCACCCCTCCACTTT
CASSRDPSISPLHF
>TRBJ1-6|14|TRBV9|TRBD1|-
TGTGCCAGCAGCGCGGACAGGGGATATTCACCCCTCCACTTT
CASSADRGYSPLHF
>TRBJ2-7|15|TRBV10-3|-|-
TGTGCCATCAGTGAGTCGCACCAGGGCTCCTACGAGCAGTACTTC
CAISESHQGSYEQYF
>TRBJ2-6|14|TRBV6-5|-|-
TGTGCCAGCAGAAGGGGAGCAGGGGCCAACGTCCTGACTTTC
CASRRGAGANVLTF
>TRBJ2-1|15|TRBV27|TRBD2|-
TGTGCCAGCAGTCCCCAGCGGGGGGGTGGTAATGAGCAGTTCTTC
CASSPQRGGGNEQFF
>TRBJ2-5|11|TRBV11-3|-|-
TGTGCCAGCAGCCATAAAGAGACCCAGTACTTC
CASSHKETQYF
>TRBJ2-5|17|TRBV11-1|TRBD1|-
TGTGCCAGCAGCTACCCCGGGACAGGGGGCGGGTGGGAGACCCAGTACTTC
CASSYPGTGGGWETQYF
>TRBJ1-1|14|TRBV2|TRBD1|-
TGTGCCAGCAGTGCACAGGGGGGGAACACTGAAGCTTTCTTT
CASSAQGGNTEAFF
>TRBJ2-2|15|TRBV9|TRBD1|-
TGTGCCAGCAGCCCCGGGACAGCGAACACCGGGGAGCTGTTTTTT
CASSPGTANTGELFF
>TRBJ1-2|13|TRBV7-2|-|few
TGTGCCAGCAGCCCACAGGATAACTATGGCTACACCTTC
CASSPQDNYGYTF
>TRBJ2-1|15|TRBV5-1|TRBD1|once
TGCGCCAGCAGCGGAGCCCCCGGACAGGGAGGTGAGCAGTTCTTC
CASSGAPGQGGEQFF
>TRBJ2-7|14|TRBV7-9|-|-
TGTGCCAGCAGCTTAACTACAAACTCCTACGAGCAGTACTTC
CASSLTTNSYEQYF
>TRBJ2-7|15|TRBV21-1|-|-
TGTGCCAGCAGCAAGGAATTCGGTCAGTTGTACGAGCAGTACTTC
CASSKEFGQLYEQYF
>TRBJ2-1|22|TRBV4-3|TRBD2|-
TGCGCCAGCAGCCATGAAGCGGGGGGTCTGGCTCTTTTACCTAGCTCCTACAATGAGCAGTTCTTC
CASSHEAGGLALLPSSYNEQFF